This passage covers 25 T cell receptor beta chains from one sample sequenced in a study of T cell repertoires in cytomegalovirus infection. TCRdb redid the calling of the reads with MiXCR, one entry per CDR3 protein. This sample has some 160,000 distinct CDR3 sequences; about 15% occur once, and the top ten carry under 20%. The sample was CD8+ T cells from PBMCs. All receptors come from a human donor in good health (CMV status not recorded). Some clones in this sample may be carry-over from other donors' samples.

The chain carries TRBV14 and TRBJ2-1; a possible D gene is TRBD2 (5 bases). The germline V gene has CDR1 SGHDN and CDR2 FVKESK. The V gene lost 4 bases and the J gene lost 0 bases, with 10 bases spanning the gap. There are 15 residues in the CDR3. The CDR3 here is CASSRLGSSYNEQFF. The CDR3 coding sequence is TGTGCCAGCAGCCGACTGGGGAGCTCCTACAATGAGCAGTTCTTC.

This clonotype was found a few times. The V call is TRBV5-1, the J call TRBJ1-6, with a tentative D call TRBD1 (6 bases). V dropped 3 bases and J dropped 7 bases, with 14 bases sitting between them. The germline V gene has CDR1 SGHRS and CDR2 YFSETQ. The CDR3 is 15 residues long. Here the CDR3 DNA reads TGCGCCAGCAGCTGGAAGGAGGGGGGGAATTCACCCCTCCACTTT. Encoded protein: CASSWKEGGNSPLHF.

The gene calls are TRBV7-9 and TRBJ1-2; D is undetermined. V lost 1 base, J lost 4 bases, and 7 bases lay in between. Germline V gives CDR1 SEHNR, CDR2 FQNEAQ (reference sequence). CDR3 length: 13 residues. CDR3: CASSLGARYGYTF. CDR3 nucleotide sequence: TGTGCCAGCAGCTTAGGGGCACGCTATGGCTACACCTTC.

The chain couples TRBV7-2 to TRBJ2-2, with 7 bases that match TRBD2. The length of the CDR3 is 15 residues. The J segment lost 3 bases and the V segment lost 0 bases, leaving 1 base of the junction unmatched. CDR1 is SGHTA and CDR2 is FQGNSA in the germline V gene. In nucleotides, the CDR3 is TGTGCCAGCAGCTTAGCGGGAGGGCACACCGGGGAGCTGTTTTTT. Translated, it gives CASSLAGGHTGELFF.

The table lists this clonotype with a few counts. The DNA of the CDR3 is TGCGCCAGCAGCCAAGCTAGCGGGAGGCTTAATGAGCAGTTCTTC. Encoded protein: CASSQASGRLNEQFF. The rearrangement joins TRBV4-1 to TRBJ2-1; TRBD2 matches 11 bases. The CDR3 length is 15 residues. Germline-derived CDR1 and CDR2 are MGHRA and YSYEKL. The V gene end was trimmed by 1 base and the J gene end by 7 bases; junction bases not matched to a gene: 3.

The chain's CDR3 is CASRPEYTGELFF. The CDR3 DNA sequence: TGTGCCAGCAGACCCGAGTACACCGGGGAGCTGTTTTTT. The genes are TRBV6-5 and TRBJ2-2; D not certain. V lost 6 bases and J 3 bases, leaving 8 bases between the germline ends. The germline V gene has CDR1 MNHEY and CDR2 SVGAGI. The length of the CDR3 is 13 residues.

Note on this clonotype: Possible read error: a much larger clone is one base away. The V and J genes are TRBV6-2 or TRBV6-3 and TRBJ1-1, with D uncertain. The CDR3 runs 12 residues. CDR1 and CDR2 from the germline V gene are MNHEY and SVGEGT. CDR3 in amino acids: CDSSHKRGEAFF. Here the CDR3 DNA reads TGTGACAGCAGTCACAAGAGAGGTGAAGCTTTCTTT.

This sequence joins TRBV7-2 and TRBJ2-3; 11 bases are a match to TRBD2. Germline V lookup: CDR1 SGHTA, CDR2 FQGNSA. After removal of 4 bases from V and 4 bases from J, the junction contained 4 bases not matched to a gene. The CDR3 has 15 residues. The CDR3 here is CASSSTSGSADTQYF. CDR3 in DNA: TGTGCCAGCAGCTCTACTAGCGGGAGTGCAGATACGCAGTATTTT.

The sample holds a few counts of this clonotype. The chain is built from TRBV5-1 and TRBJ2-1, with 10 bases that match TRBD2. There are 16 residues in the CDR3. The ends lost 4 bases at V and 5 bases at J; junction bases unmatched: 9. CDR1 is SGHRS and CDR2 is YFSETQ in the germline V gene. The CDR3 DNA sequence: TGCGCCAGCAGCACAAGAGCGGGGGGGAGTAACAATGAGCAGTTCTTC. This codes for CASSTRAGGSNNEQFF. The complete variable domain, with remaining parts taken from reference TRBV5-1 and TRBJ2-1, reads KAGVTQTPRYLIKTRGQQVTLSCSPISGHRSVSWYQQTPGQGLQFLFEYFSETQRNKGNFPGRFSGRQFSNSRSEMNVSTLELGDSALYLCASSTRAGGSNNEQFFGPGTRLTVL.

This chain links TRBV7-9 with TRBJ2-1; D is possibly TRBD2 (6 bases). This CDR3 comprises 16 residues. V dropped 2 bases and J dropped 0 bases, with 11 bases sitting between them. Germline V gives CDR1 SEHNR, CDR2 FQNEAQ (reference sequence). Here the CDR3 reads CASSLTGGISYNEQFF. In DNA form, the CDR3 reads TGTGCCAGCAGCTTAACCGGCGGGATCTCCTACAATGAGCAGTTCTTC.

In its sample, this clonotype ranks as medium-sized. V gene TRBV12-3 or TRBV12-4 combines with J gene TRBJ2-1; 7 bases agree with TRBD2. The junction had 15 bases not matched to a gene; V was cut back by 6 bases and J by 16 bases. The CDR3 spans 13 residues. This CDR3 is CASRGGTSHIGFF. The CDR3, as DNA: TGTGCCAGCAGGGGGGGGACTTCGCATATTGGTTTCTTC.

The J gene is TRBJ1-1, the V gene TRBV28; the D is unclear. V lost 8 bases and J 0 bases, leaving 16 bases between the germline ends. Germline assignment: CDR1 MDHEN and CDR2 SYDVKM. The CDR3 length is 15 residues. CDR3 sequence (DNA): TGTGCCAGCGCCCCAGCGTCCCCATTGAACACTGAAGCTTTCTTT. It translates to CASAPASPLNTEAFF.

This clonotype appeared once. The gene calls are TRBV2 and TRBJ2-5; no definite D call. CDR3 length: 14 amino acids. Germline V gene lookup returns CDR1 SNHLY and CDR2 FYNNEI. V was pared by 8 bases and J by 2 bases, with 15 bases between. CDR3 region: CASVPRRGQETQYF. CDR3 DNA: TGTGCCAGCGTTCCCCGGCGCGGTCAAGAGACCCAGTACTTC. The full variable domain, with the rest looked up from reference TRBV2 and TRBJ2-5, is EPEVTQTPSHQVTQMGQEVILRCVPISNHLYFYWYRQILGQKVEFLVSFYNNEISEKSEIFDDQFSVERPDGSNFTLKIRSTKLEDSAMYFCASVPRRGQETQYFGPGTRLLVL.

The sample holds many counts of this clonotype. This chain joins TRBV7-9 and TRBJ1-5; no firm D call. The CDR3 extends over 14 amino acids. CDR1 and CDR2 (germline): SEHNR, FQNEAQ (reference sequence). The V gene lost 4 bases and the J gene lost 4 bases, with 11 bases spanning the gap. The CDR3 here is CASSSTQANQPQHF. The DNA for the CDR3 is TGTGCCAGCAGCTCTACCCAGGCAAATCAGCCCCAGCATTTT.

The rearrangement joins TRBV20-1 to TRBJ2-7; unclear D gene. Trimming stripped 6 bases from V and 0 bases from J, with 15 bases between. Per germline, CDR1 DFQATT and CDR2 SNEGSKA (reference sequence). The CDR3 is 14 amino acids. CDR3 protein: CSARHYLSSYEQYF. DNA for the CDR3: TGCAGTGCCAGACACTACTTGAGCTCCTACGAGCAGTACTTC.

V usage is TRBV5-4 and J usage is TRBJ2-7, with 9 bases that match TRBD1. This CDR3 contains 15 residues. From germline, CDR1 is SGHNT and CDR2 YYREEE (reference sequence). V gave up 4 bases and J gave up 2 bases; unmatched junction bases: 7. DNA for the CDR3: TGTGCCAGCAGCCCCCTGGGACAGGGACCCTACGAGCAGTACTTC. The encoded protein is CASSPLGQGPYEQYF.

The CDR3 sequence: CASSPRGQYATNEKLFF. The CDR3 DNA follows: TGTGCCAGCAGCCCTAGAGGACAGTATGCAACTAATGAAAAACTGTTTTTT. This chain joins TRBV11-2 and TRBJ1-4; D might be TRBD1 (6 bases). The germline CDR1 and CDR2 sequences are SGHAT and FQNNGV. CDR3 size: 17 residues. V was pared by 5 bases and J by 0 bases, with 16 bases between.

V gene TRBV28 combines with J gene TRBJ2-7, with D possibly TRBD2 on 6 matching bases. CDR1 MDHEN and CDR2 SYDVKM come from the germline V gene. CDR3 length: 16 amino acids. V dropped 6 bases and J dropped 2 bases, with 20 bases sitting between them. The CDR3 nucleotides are TGTGCCAGCAGCCCCGAGGACGGCGGGAACACCTACGAGCAGTACTTC. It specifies CASSPEDGGNTYEQYF. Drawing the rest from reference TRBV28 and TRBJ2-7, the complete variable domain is DVKVTQSSRYLVKRTGEKVFLECVQDMDHENMFWYRQDPGLGLRLIYFSYDVKMKEKGDIPEGYSVSREKKERFSLILESASTNQTSMYLCASSPEDGGNTYEQYFGPGTRLTVT.

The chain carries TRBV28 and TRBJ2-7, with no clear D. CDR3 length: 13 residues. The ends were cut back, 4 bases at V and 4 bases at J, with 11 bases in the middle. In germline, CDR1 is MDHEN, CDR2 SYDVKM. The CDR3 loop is CASSSTGTYEQYF. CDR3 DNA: TGTGCCAGCAGTTCCACGGGTACATACGAGCAGTACTTC.

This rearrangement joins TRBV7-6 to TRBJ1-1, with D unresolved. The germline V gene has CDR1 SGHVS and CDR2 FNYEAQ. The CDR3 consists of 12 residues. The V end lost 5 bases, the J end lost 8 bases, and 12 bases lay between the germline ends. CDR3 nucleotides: TGTGCCAGCAGCCCAGAAGGAGGGGAAGCTTTCTTT. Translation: CASSPEGGEAFF.

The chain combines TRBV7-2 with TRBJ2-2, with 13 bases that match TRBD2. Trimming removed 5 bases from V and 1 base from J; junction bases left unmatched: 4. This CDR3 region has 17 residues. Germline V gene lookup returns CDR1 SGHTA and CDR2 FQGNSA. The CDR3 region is CASSLRLAGGNTGELFF. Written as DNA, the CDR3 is TGTGCCAGCAGCCTAAGACTAGCGGGAGGGAACACCGGGGAGCTGTTTTTT.

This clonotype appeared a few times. CDR3 DNA: TGTGCCAGCAGCTTCATGGAGGGGCTGCAGCCCCAGCATTTT. Amino acid sequence: CASSFMEGLQPQHF. The gene calls are TRBV5-6 and TRBJ1-5; the D gene is possibly TRBD1 (5 bases). Trimming stripped 2 bases from V and 7 bases from J, with 13 bases between. Per the germline V gene, CDR1 is SGHDT and CDR2 is YYEEEE. This CDR3 has 14 residues.

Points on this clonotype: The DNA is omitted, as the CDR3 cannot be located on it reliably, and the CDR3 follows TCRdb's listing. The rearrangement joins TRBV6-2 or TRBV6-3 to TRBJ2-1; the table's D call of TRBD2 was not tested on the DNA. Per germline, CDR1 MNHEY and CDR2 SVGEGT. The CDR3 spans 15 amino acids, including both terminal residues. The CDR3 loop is CASSSSRLAGALEFF.

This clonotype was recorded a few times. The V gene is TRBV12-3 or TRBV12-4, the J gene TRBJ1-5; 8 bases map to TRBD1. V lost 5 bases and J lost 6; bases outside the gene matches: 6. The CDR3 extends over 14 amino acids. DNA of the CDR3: TGTGCCAGCAGTCCGACAGGGGTTACTCAGCCCCAGCATTTT. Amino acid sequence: CASSPTGVTQPQHF.

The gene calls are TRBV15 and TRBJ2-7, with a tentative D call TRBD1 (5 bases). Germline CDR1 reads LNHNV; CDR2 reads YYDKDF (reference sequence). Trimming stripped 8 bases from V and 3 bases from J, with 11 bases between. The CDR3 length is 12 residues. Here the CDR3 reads CATSKGFYEQYF. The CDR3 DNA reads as TGTGCCACCTCGAAGGGGTTCTACGAGCAGTACTTC.